A selection of T cell receptor beta chains follows, all from one sample in a study of blood T cell repertoires in COVID-19. Using immunoSEQ multiplex PCR, the repertoire was profiled, and TCRdb retains in-frame clones only, with some absent. The data show roughly 220,000 clones, with 75% to 85% seen just once and roughly 8% held by the top ten. The sequenced material came from peripheral blood. These receptors came from a woman of 80 years or more with COVID-19, enrolled during active disease. CDR3s include the opening cysteine and the closing phenylalanine or tryptophan. Fields, in order: V gene, J gene, clone size, D gene, CDR3 DNA, CDR3 protein. The D gene is left open where the match is weak. Clone size is stated in some rows and not others, as once, few, many or a class when expanded.

TRBV7-9	TRBJ2-5	NA	NA	TGTGCCAGCAGCGACCAGGGGGGTTGGGGCCAAGAGACCCAGTACTTC	CASSDQGGWGQETQYF
TRBV5-1	TRBJ1-1	NA	TRBD1	TGCGCCAGCAGCTTGAACTTCCAGGGGGCGGCTGGATCGGCTGAAGCTTTCTTT	CASSLNFQGAAGSAEAFF
TRBV28	TRBJ1-4	NA	NA	TGTGCCAGCGAGACTAACAGGGCTGGGAATGAAAAACTGTTTTTT	CASETNRAGNEKLFF
TRBV6-5	TRBJ2-1	NA	NA	TGTGCCAGCAGTTACGGAGGGCTGGATGAGCAGTTCTTC	CASSYGGLDEQFF
TRBV7-2	TRBJ1-6	NA	TRBD1	TGTGCCAGCAGCAGCCGGGACAGCTTTAGTTCACCCCTCCACTTT	CASSSRDSFSSPLHF
TRBV24-1	TRBJ2-1	NA	NA	TGTGCCACCAGTGGTGAGACTACCTACAATGAGCAGTTCTTC	CATSGETTYNEQFF
TRBV19	TRBJ2-2	NA	NA	TGTGCCAGTAGGGACTATTCGAACACCGGGGAGCTGTTTTTT	CASRDYSNTGELFF
TRBV25-1	TRBJ2-7	once	NA	TGTGCCAGCAGTGACCCTAGCGCGGCCTCCTACGAGCAGTACTTC	CASSDPSAASYEQYF
TRBV30	TRBJ1-6	NA	TRBD1	TGTGCCTGGAGTGTACGAGGGGGCCCGATGTCGGAACCCCTCCACTTT	CAWSVRGGPMSEPLHF
TRBV7-9	TRBJ1-3	NA	NA	TGTGCCAGCAGCCCGGGACTCACGGACGGTATGGGAAACACCATATATTTT	CASSPGLTDGMGNTIYF
TRBV18	TRBJ2-7	NA	TRBD1	TGTGCCAGCTCACCATTCGACAGGGGCGAGCAGTACTTC	CASSPFDRGEQYF
TRBV18	TRBJ1-3	few	TRBD1	TGTGCCAGCTCACTCCAGGGGGCAGGAAACACCATATATTTT	CASSLQGAGNTIYF
TRBV7-2	TRBJ2-7	NA	NA	TGTGCCAGCAGCTTAGCGGCCTCCAGTTCCTACGAGCAGTACTTC	CASSLAASSSYEQYF
TRBV3-1/TRBV3-2	TRBJ2-2	once	NA	TGTGCCAGCAGCCAAGAAACGCTAGCCGGGGAGCTGTTTTTT	CASSQETLAGELFF
TRBV6-5	TRBJ1-6	NA	NA	TGTGCCAGCAGGCCCGAGGGGGACGCTTCACCCCTCCACTTT	CASRPEGDASPLHF
TRBV19	TRBJ2-1	NA	TRBD2	TGTGCCAGCATGCTAATGGGGACTAGGTCCAATGAGCAGTTCTTC	CASMLMGTRSNEQFF
TRBV3-1/TRBV3-2	TRBJ1-6	few	TRBD1	TGTGCCAGCAGCCAAGATCAGTGGCGGGGACAGGAAAATTCACCCCTCCACTTT	CASSQDQWRGQENSPLHF